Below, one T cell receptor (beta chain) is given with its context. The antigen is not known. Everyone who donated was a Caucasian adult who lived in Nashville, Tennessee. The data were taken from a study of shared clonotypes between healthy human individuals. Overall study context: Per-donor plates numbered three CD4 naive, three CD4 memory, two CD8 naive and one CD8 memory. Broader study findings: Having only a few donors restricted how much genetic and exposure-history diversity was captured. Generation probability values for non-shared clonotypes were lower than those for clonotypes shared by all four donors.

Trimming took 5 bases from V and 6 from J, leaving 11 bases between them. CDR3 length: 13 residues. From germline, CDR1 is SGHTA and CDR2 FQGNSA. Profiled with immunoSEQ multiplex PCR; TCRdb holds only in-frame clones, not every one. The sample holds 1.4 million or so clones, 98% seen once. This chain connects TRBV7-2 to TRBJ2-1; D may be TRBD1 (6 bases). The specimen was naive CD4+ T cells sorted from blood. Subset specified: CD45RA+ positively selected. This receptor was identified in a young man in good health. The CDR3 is CASSAEGGNEQFF. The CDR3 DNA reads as TGTGCCAGCAGCGCGGAAGGGGGCAATGAGCAGTTCTTC.